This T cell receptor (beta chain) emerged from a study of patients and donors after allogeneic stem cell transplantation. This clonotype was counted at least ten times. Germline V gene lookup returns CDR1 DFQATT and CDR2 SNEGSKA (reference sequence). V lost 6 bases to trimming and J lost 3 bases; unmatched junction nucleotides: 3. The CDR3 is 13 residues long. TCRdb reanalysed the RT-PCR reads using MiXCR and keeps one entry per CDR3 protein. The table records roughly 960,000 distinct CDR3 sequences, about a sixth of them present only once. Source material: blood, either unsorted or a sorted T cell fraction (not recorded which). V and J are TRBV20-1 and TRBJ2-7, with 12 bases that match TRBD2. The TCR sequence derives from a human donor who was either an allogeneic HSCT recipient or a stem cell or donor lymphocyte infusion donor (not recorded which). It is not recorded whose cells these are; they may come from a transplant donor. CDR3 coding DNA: TGCAGTGCCCGACTAGCGGGGGTCTACGAGCAGTACTTC. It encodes CSARLAGVYEQYF.